The 3 T cell receptor beta chains below all came from one sample that was sequenced in a study of shared clonotypes between healthy human individuals. Profiled with immunoSEQ multiplex PCR; TCRdb holds only in-frame clones, not every one. The sample includes about 1 million clones, about 70% of them seen just once. The sequenced sample consisted of memory CD4+ T cells sorted from blood. Described subset: CD45RA-negative fraction. Receptors were obtained from a man aged 18 to 30 in good health.

In DNA form, the CDR3 reads TGTGCCATCAGTGACGCAGGGGGACAGGAAAAACTGTTTTTT. This encodes CAISDAGGQEKLFF. The chain employs TRBV10-3 and TRBJ1-4, with 7 bases that match TRBD1. The CDR3 covers 14 residues. V shed 3 bases and J 8 bases; nucleotides not matched to a gene: 6. CDR1 and CDR2 from the germline V gene are ENHRY and SYGVKD.

This chain joins TRBV7-9 and TRBJ2-2; D is undetermined. There are 11 residues in the CDR3. The V and J ends lost 7 bases and 8 bases respectively, with 8 bases between them. Per germline, CDR1 SEHNR and CDR2 FQNEAQ (reference sequence). The CDR3 region has the DNA TGTGCCAGCACCGCAAGGGGGGAGCTGTTTTTT. This codes for CASTARGELFF.

This sequence joins TRBV30 and TRBJ2-3; TRBD1 matches 12 bases. The CDR3 consists of 16 residues. V dropped 3 bases and J dropped 2; count of bases not matched to a gene: 6. Germline V gives CDR1 GTSNPN, CDR2 SVGIG (reference sequence). The CDR3 DNA reads TGTGCCTGGAGCAGGGGACAGGGGGCTTACACAGATACGCAGTATTTT. Protein product: CAWSRGQGAYTDTQYF.